The rows below give T cell receptor beta chains drawn from one sample of a study of OX40 agonist ivuxolimab in advanced cancers. The assay was immunoSEQ multiplex PCR, and TCRdb's table has in-frame clones only and misses some. The repertoire consists of about 94,000 clones, with around 86% occurring once and the leading ten covering about 0.29%. Here the sequenced sample was CD4+ or CD8+ T cells sorted from blood, taken in a trial of the OX40 agonist ivuxolimab. The receptors were gathered from an adult with an advanced solid tumor such as melanoma, head and neck, liver or kidney cancer. Both conserved end residues are part of each CDR3. D genes are given only for firm matches. Clone size, where shown, is once, few, many, or a class for clones that have expanded.

j_call v_call d_call clone_size cdr3_aa cdr3_nt
TRBJ2-3 TRBV6-5 NA NA CASRPGDTRDTQYF TGTGCCAGCAGGCCCGGGGACACAAGAGATACGCAGTATTTT
TRBJ2-1 TRBV6-1 TRBD2 NA CASSQGTTWWDEQFF TGTGCCAGCAGTCAAGGGACTACCTGGTGGGATGAGCAGTTCTTC
TRBJ2-3 TRBV5-4 NA NA CASSFSSVGAVDTQYF TGTGCCAGCAGCTTCTCGTCGGTGGGGGCTGTAGATACGCAGTATTTT
TRBJ1-2 TRBV5-1 NA NA CASSPTEIHGYTF TGCGCCAGCAGCCCAACAGAAATACATGGCTACACCTTC
TRBJ2-5 TRBV5-1 TRBD1 NA CASRDTGTGEETQYF TGCGCCAGCAGGGATACCGGAACAGGGGAAGAGACCCAGTACTTC
TRBJ1-4 TRBV7-9 TRBD1 NA CASSSRDSTYEKLFF TGTGCCAGCAGCTCAAGGGACAGCACATATGAAAAACTGTTTTTT
TRBJ1-5 TRBV5-6 TRBD1 NA CASSLGGTASNQPQHF TGTGCCAGCAGCTTGGGTGGGACAGCTAGCAATCAGCCCCAGCATTTT
TRBJ2-3 TRBV14 TRBD2 once CASSQASGGRGTDTQYF TGTGCCAGCAGCCAAGCCTCGGGGGGGAGAGGAACAGATACGCAGTATTTT
TRBJ1-2 TRBV7-9 TRBD1 few CASSDRGGGYTF TGTGCCAGCTCGGACAGGGGGGGAGGCTACACCTTC
TRBJ1-2 TRBV7-2 NA once CASSFGRSFYGYTF TGTGCCAGCAGCTTTGGCAGGTCGTTCTATGGCTACACCTTC
TRBJ2-1 TRBV4-2 TRBD2 once CASSQGGLAGDQGEQFF TGTGCCAGCAGCCAAGGTGGACTAGCGGGGGATCAAGGTGAGCAGTTCTTC
TRBJ1-1 TRBV5-1 NA NA CASSSTGGNTEAFF TGCGCCAGCAGCTCGACGGGGGGGAACACTGAAGCTTTCTTT
TRBJ2-7 TRBV7-2 TRBD2 NA CASSSFRAGVEQYF TGTGCCAGCAGCTCGTTCCGGGCGGGGGTCGAGCAGTACTTC
TRBJ1-1 TRBV10-2 NA NA CASSMGAEAFF TGCGCCAGCAGTATGGGGGCTGAAGCTTTCTTT
TRBJ1-5 TRBV5-5 NA NA CASSLDSYSNQPQHF TGTGCCAGCAGCTTGGACAGCTATAGCAATCAGCCCCAGCATTTT
TRBJ2-2 TRBV14 NA few CASSQGTTNTGELFF TGTGCCAGCAGCCAAGGAACTACGAACACCGGGGAGCTGTTTTTT
TRBJ2-3 TRBV6-1 NA once CASRDPQQSTDTQYF TGTGCCAGCAGAGACCCCCAGCAATCCACAGATACGCAGTATTTT
TRBJ2-3 TRBV11-2 NA NA CASSLRTDTQYF TGTGCCAGCAGCCTTCGGACAGATACGCAGTATTTT
TRBJ2-1 TRBV7-2 NA NA CASSLSVGMDEQFF TGTGCCAGCAGCTTGTCTGTGGGCATGGATGAGCAGTTCTTC
TRBJ1-2 TRBV11-2 TRBD1 NA CASSSRLQGDYGYTF TGTGCCAGCAGCTCCCGGTTGCAGGGGGACTATGGCTACACCTTC
TRBJ2-3 TRBV19 NA NA CASSTKRADTQYF TGTGCCAGTAGTACCAAGAGAGCAGATACGCAGTATTTT
TRBJ2-1 TRBV5-1 NA NA CASSLWGGYNEQFF TGCGCCAGCAGCTTGTGGGGCGGTTACAATGAGCAGTTCTTC
TRBJ2-7 TRBV7-3 NA NA CASSRYYEQYF TGTGCCAGCAGCCGCTACTACGAGCAGTACTTC
TRBJ1-4 TRBV4-2 NA NA CASSQVGEKLFF TGTGCCAGCAGCCAAGTGGGTGAAAAACTGTTTTTT
TRBJ1-6 TRBV9 TRBD1 NA CASSTGDNSPLHF TGTGCCAGCAGCACAGGGGATAATTCACCCCTCCACTTT
TRBJ1-2 TRBV27 TRBD1 few CASSVTGTVGYTF TGTGCCAGCAGTGTCACCGGGACAGTCGGCTACACCTTC
TRBJ1-2 TRBV7-9 NA NA CASSLVTGANTYGYTF TGTGCCAGCAGCTTAGTCACTGGGGCCAACACCTATGGCTACACCTTC
TRBJ2-3 TRBV27 NA once CATMGEIDTQYF TGTGCCACCATGGGGGAAATAGATACGCAGTATTTT
TRBJ2-7 TRBV7-3 NA once CASSSGARYEQYF TGTGCCAGCAGCTCCGGTGCACGCTACGAGCAGTACTTC
TRBJ1-1 TRBV7-3 TRBD1 NA CASSQGGNTEAFF TGTGCCAGCAGTCAGGGGGGGAACACTGAAGCTTTCTTT
TRBJ2-1 TRBV5-1 NA NA CASKNGVTGVNEQFF TGCGCCAGCAAAAACGGCGTGACGGGGGTCAATGAGCAGTTCTTC
TRBJ1-5 TRBV27 NA NA CASSSIRRGSGRGSNQPQHF TGTGCCAGCAGTTCAATCAGGCGGGGAAGTGGCAGGGGCTCCAATCAGCCCCAGCATTTT
TRBJ2-7 TRBV5-8 TRBD1 NA CASRHPGTGSFGQYF TGTGCCAGCAGGCATCCCGGGACAGGGTCCTTTGGGCAGTACTTC
TRBJ2-7 TRBV6-5 NA NA CASRSGHGSYEQYF TGTGCCAGCAGATCGGGGCATGGCTCCTACGAGCAGTACTTC
TRBJ1-1 TRBV2 TRBD1 NA CASRQGLSTEAFF TGTGCCAGCCGACAGGGGCTATCCACTGAAGCTTTCTTT
TRBJ2-2 TRBV6-5 TRBD2 NA CASSYPSGANTGELFF TGTGCCAGCAGTTACCCGAGCGGGGCGAACACCGGGGAGCTGTTTTTT
TRBJ2-7 TRBV5-1 TRBD1 NA CASSSTGAKSLGQYF TGCGCCAGCAGCTCGACAGGGGCTAAGAGTCTTGGGCAGTACTTC
TRBJ1-5 TRBV7-2 NA NA CASSLSGHLGEPQHF TGTGCCAGCAGCTTAAGCGGCCACTTAGGGGAGCCCCAGCATTTT
TRBJ1-4 TRBV6-1 NA NA CASSEAMGVATNEKLFF TGTGCCAGCAGTGAAGCTATGGGGGTAGCAACTAATGAAAAACTGTTTTTT
TRBJ2-7 TRBV9 NA NA CASSPQSSRTHSYEQYF TGTGCCAGCAGCCCTCAGTCTTCCAGGACTCACTCCTACGAGCAGTACTTC
TRBJ1-6 TRBV23-1 NA NA CASSQFSPTEAYNSPLHF TGCGCCAGCAGTCAATTCAGTCCTACTGAGGCCTATAATTCACCCCTCCACTTT
TRBJ1-1 TRBV5-8 NA NA CASRSFTEAFF TGTGCCAGCAGATCTTTCACTGAAGCTTTCTTT
TRBJ2-3 TRBV7-2 NA once CASSPRVAADTQYF TGTGCCAGCAGCCCCCGGGTAGCGGCAGATACGCAGTATTTT
TRBJ2-3 TRBV27 TRBD2 NA CASSLGSGGGAQYF TGTGCCAGCAGTTTAGGTAGCGGGGGTGGTGCGCAGTATTTT
TRBJ1-3 TRBV6-5 NA NA CASSYGSSGNTIYF TGTGCCAGCAGTTACGGCAGCTCTGGAAACACCATATATTTT
TRBJ2-7 TRBV10-1 NA NA CASSQDSYEQYF TGCGCCAGCAGCCAGGACAGTTACGAGCAGTACTTC
TRBJ2-4 TRBV23-1 TRBD2 few CASSGTSGEGGTKNIQYF TGCGCCAGCAGCGGGACTAGCGGCGAGGGGGGAACCAAAAACATTCAGTACTTC
TRBJ1-5 TRBV4-1 TRBD1 NA CASSQGQSTGVRPQHF TGCGCCAGCAGCCAAGGGCAGTCGACAGGGGTACGGCCCCAGCATTTT
TRBJ1-2 TRBV7-8 NA NA CATQGRVYGYTF TGTGCCACCCAGGGGCGCGTCTATGGCTACACCTTC
TRBJ1-2 TRBV10-3 TRBD1 NA CAISIDRETNYGYTF TGTGCCATCAGCATCGACAGGGAAACTAACTATGGCTACACCTTC
TRBJ1-2 TRBV7-2 NA NA CASSLHPTGIYGYTF TGTGCCAGCAGCTTACACCCGACAGGCATCTATGGCTACACCTTC
TRBJ1-5 TRBV5-1 NA NA CASSATSGGNSNQPQHF TGCGCCAGCAGCGCAACCTCCGGGGGCAATAGCAATCAGCCCCAGCATTTT
TRBJ2-7 TRBV30 NA NA CAWRRGYEQYF TGTGCCTGGAGGAGGGGTTACGAGCAGTACTTC